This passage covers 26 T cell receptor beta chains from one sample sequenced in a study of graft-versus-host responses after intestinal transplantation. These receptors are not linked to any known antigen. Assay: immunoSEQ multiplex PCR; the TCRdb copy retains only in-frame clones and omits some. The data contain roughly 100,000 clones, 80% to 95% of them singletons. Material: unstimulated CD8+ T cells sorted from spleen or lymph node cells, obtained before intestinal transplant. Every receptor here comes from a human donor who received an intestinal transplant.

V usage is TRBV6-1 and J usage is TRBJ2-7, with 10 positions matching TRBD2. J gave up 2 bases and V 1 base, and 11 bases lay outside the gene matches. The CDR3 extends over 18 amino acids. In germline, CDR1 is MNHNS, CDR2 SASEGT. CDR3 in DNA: TGTGCCAGCAGTGAAGAGAGAATGGTAGCGGGGGGCCCCTACGAGCAGTACTTC. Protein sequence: CASSEERMVAGGPYEQYF.

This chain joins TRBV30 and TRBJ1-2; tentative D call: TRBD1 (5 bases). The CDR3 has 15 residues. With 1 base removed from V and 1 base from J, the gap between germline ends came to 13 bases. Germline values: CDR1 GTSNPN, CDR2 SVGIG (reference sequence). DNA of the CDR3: TGTGCCTGGAGTGACCCGGGACGGAGTAACTATGGCTACACCTTC. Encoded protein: CAWSDPGRSNYGYTF.

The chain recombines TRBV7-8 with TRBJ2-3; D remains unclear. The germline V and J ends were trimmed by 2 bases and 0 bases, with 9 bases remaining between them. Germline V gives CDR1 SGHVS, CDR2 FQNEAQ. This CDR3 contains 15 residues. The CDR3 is CASSLPAGSTDTQYF. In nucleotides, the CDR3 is TGTGCCAGCAGCTTACCCGCAGGTAGCACAGATACGCAGTATTTT. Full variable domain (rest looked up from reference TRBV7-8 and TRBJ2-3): GAGVSQSPRYKVAKRGQDVALRCDPISGHVSLFWYQQALGQGPEFLTYFQNEAQLDKSGLPSDRFFAERPEGSVSTLKIQRTQQEDSAVYLCASSLPAGSTDTQYFGPGTRLTVL.

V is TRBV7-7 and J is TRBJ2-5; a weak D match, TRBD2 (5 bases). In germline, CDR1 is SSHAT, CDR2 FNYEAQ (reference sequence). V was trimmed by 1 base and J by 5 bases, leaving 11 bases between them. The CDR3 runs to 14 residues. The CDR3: CASSLEASSETQYF. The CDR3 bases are TGTGCCAGCAGCTTAGAGGCTAGCAGTGAGACCCAGTACTTC. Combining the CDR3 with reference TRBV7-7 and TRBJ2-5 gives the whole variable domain GAGVSQSPRYKVTKRGQDVTLRCDPISSHATLYWYQQALGQGPEFLTYFNYEAQPDKSGLPSDRFSAERPEGSISTLTIQRTEQRDSAMYRCASSLEASSETQYFGPGTRLLVL.

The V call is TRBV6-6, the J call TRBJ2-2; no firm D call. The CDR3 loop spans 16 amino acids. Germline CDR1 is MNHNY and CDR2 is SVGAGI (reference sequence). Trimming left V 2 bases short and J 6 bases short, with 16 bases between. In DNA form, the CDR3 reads TGTGCCAGCAGTTACGACCTAAGGGTTCGTGCCGGGGAGCTGTTTTTT. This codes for CASSYDLRVRAGELFF.

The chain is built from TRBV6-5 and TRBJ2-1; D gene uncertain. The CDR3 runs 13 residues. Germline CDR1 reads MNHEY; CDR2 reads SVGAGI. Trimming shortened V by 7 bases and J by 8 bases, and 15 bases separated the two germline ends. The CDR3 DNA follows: TGTGCCAGCACCCGATCCACCCGGGATGAGCAGTTCTTC. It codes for CASTRSTRDEQFF.

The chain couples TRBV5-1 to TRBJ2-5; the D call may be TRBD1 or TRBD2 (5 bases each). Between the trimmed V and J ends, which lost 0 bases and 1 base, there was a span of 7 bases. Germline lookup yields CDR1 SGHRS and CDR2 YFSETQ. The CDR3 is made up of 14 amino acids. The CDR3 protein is CASSLVGTQETQYF. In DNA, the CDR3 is TGCGCCAGCAGCTTGGTGGGGACCCAAGAGACCCAGTACTTC.

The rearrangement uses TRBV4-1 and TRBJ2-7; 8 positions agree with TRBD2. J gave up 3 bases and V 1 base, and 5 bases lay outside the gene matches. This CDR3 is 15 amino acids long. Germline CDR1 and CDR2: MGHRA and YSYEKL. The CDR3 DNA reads TGCGCCAGCAGCCAAGGGACTAGCAACTACTACGAGCAGTACTTC. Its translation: CASSQGTSNYYEQYF.

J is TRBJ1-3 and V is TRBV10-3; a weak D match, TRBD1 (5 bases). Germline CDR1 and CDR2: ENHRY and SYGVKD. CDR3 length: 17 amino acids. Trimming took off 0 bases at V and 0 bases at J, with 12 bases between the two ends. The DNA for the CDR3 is TGTGCCATCAGTGAGTCGGAACAGGCGACCTCTGGAAACACCATATATTTT. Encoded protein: CAISESEQATSGNTIYF.

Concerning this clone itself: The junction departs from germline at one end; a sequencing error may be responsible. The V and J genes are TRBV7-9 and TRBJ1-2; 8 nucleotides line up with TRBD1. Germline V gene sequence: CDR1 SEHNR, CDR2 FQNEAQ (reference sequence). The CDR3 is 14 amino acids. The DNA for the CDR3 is TGTGCCAGCAGCACTTCGGGACAGGTCTATGCCTACACCTTC. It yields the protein CASSTSGQVYAYTF.

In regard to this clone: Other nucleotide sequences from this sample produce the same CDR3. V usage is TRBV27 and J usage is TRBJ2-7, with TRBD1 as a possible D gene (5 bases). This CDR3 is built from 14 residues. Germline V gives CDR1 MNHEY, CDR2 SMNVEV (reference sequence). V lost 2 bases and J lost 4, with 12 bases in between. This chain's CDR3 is CASSLSAGPYEQYF. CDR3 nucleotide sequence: TGTGCCAGCAGTTTAAGTGCAGGGCCTTACGAGCAGTACTTC.

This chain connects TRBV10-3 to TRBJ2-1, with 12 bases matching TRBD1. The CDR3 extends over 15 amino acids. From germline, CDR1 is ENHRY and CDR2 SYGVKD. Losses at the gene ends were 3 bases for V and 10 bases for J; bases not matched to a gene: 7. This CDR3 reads CAISDGTGGFGEQFF. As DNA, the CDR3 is TGTGCCATCAGTGACGGGACAGGGGGCTTCGGAGAGCAGTTCTTC.

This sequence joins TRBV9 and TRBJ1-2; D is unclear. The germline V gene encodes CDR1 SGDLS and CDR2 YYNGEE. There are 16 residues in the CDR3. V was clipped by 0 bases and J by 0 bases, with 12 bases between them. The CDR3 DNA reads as TGTGCCAGCAGCGTAGATGGTGACACCGCTAACTATGGCTACACCTTC. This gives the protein CASSVDGDTANYGYTF.

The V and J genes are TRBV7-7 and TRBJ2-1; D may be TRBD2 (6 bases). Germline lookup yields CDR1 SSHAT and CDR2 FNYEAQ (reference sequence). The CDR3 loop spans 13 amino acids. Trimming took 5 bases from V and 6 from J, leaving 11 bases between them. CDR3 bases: TGTGCCAGCAGCCCGACGACTAGCAATGAGCAGTTCTTC. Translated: CASSPTTSNEQFF.

The CDR3 DNA reads as TGTGCCAGCAGCTTAGCGGATCTTAAGGGACCACCCCTCCACTTT. Encoded protein: CASSLADLKGPPLHF. The chain combines TRBV7-9 with TRBJ1-6; D is possibly TRBD1 (5 bases). CDR1 is SEHNR, CDR2 FQNEAQ, per germline (reference sequence). V dropped 0 bases and J dropped 11 bases, with 14 bases sitting between them. There are 15 residues in the CDR3. Combining the CDR3 with reference TRBV7-9 and TRBJ1-6 gives the whole variable domain DTGVSQNPRHKITKRGQNVTFRCDPISEHNRLYWYRQTLGQGPEFLTYFQNEAQLEKSRLLSDRFSAERPKGSFSTLEIQRTEQGDSAMYLCASSLADLKGPPLHFGNGTRLTVT.

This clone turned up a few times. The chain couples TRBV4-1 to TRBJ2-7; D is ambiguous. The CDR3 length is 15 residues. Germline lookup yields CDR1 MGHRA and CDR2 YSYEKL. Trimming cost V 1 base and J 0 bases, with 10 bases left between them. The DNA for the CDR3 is TGCGCCAGCAGCCAAGTTGTGACCCCCTCCTACGAGCAGTACTTC. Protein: CASSQVVTPSYEQYF.

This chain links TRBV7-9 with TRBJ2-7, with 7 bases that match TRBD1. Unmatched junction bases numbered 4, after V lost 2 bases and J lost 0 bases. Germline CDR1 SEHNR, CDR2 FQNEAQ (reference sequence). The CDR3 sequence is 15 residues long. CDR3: CASSLRDSSSYEQYF. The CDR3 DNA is TGTGCCAGCAGCTTAAGGGACAGTTCCTCCTACGAGCAGTACTTC.

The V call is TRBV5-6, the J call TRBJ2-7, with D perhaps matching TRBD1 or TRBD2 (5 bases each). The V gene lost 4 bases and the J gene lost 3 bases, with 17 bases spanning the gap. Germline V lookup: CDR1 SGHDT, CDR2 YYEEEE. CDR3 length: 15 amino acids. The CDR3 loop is CASSPSSGTYYEQYF. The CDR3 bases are TGTGCCAGCAGCCCTTCATCCGGGACCTACTACGAGCAGTACTTC.

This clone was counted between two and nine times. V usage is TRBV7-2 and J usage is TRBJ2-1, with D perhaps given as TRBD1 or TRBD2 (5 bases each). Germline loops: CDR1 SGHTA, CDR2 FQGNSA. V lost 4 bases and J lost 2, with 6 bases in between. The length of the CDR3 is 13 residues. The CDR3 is CASSWDPYNEQFF. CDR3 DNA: TGTGCCAGCAGCTGGGACCCCTACAATGAGCAGTTCTTC.

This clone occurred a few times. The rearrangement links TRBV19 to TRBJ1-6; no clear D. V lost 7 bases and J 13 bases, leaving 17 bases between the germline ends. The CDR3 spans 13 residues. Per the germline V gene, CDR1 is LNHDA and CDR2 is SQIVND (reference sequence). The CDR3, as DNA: TGTGCCAGTAATGAACTGCCTCTTACGCCCCTCCACTTT. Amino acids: CASNELPLTPLHF. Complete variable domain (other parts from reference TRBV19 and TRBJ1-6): DGGITQSPKYLFRKEGQNVTLSCEQNLNHDAMYWYRQDPGQGLRLIYYSQIVNDFQKGDIAEGYSVSREKKESFPLTVTSAQKNPTAFYLCASNELPLTPLHFGNGTRLTVT.

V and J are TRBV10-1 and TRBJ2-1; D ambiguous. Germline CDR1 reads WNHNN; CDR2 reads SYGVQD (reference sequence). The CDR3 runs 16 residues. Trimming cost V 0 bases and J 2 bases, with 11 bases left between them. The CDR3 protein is CASSESMRPPYNEQFF. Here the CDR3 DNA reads TGCGCCAGCAGTGAGTCGATGAGACCTCCCTACAATGAGCAGTTCTTC.

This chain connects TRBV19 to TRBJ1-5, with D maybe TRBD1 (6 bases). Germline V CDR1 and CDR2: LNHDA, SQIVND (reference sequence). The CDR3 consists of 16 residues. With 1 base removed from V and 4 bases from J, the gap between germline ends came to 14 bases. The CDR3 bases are TGTGCCAGTAGTATAGTATTCCTGACAGGTAATCAGCCCCAGCATTTT. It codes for CASSIVFLTGNQPQHF.

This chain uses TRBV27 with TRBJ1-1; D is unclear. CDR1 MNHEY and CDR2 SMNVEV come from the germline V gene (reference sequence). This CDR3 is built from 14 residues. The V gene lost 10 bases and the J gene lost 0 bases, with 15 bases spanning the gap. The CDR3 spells CATKRNSMNTEAFF. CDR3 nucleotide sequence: TGTGCCACAAAACGTAACAGCATGAACACTGAAGCTTTCTTT.

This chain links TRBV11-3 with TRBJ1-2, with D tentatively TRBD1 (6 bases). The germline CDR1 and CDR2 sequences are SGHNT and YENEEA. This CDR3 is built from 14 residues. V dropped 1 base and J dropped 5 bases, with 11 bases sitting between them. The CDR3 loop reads CASSLAGGLYGYTF. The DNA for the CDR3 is TGTGCCAGCAGCTTAGCCGGGGGCCTGTATGGCTACACCTTC.

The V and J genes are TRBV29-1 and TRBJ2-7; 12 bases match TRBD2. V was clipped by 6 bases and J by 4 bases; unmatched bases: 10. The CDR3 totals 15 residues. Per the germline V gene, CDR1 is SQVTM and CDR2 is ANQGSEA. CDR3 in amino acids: CSVSLAGGVVYEQYF. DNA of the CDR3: TGCAGCGTCAGCCTAGCGGGGGGGGTGGTGTACGAGCAGTACTTC.

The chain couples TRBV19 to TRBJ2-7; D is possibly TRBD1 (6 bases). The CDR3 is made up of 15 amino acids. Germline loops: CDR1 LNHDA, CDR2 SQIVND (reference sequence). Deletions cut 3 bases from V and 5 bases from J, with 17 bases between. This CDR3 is CASSIWGPGDHEQYF. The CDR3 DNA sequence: TGTGCCAGTAGTATTTGGGGTCCAGGGGATCACGAGCAGTACTTC.